One sample yielded the 24 T cell receptor beta chains listed below, sequenced in a study of graft-versus-host responses after intestinal transplantation. TCRdb's table, derived via immunoSEQ multiplex PCR, lists solely in-frame clones and lacks some. The top ten clones hold roughly 0.8% of a sample with about 25,000 clones, around 94% of them seen once. Sequenced here: PBMCs, sampled 30 days after intestinal transplant. Receptors were obtained from a human patient who received an intestinal transplant, so some T cells may come from the graft donor.

This clone is a singleton in its sample. CDR3: CASRPTSGSSTDTQYF. CDR3 sequence (DNA): TGTGCCAGCAGACCCACCAGCGGGAGTAGCACAGATACGCAGTATTTT. V and J are TRBV7-9 and TRBJ2-3; 8 bases are shared with TRBD2. V trimming: 6 bases; J trimming: 0 bases; junction bases outside the gene matches: 8. Germline-derived CDR1 and CDR2 are SEHNR and FQNEAQ (reference sequence). The CDR3 is 16 amino acids.

The CDR3 protein is CASSHRATSGRNEQFF. As DNA, the CDR3 is TGCGCCAGCAGCCACCGAGCGACTAGCGGGCGCAATGAGCAGTTCTTC. J is TRBJ2-1 and V is TRBV4-1, with TRBD2 matching over 10 bases. J lost 6 bases, V lost 3 bases, and 8 bases had no gene match. Germline CDR1 reads MGHRA; CDR2 reads YSYEKL. The CDR3 sequence is 16 residues long.

V and J are TRBV9 and TRBJ2-3, with TRBD2 identical over 10 bases. J lost 1 base, V lost 2 bases, and 10 bases had no gene match. The CDR3 is 18 residues long. The germline gives CDR1 SGDLS, CDR2 YYNGEE. CDR3 nucleotide sequence: TGTGCCAGCAGCGTTGGGACTAGCGTCGCTCTGGGCACAGATACGCAGTATTTT. Protein sequence: CASSVGTSVALGTDTQYF. Full variable domain (rest looked up from reference TRBV9 and TRBJ2-3): DSGVTQTPKHLITATGQRVTLRCSPRSGDLSVYWYQQSLDQGLQFLIQYYNGEERAKGNILERFSAQQFPDLHSELNLSSLELGDSALYFCASSVGTSVALGTDTQYFGPGTRLTVL.

In its sample, this clone was seen once. V and J are TRBV15 and TRBJ1-2; D remains unclear. CDR3 length equals 13 residues. V lost 2 bases to trimming and J lost 8 bases, with 12 bases between them. Germline CDR1 reads LNHNV; CDR2 reads YYDKDF (reference sequence). This chain's CDR3 is CATSRNRAGGYTF. The CDR3 coding sequence is TGTGCCACCAGCAGAAACCGGGCGGGAGGCTACACCTTC.

The chain recombines TRBV28 with TRBJ2-1; 8 nucleotides line up with TRBD1. The CDR3 covers 14 residues. The V and J ends lost 7 bases and 6 bases, in that order; junction bases with no gene match: 8. Germline V lookup: CDR1 MDHEN, CDR2 SYDVKM. The CDR3 bases are TGTGCCAGCACTTCGGGACAGGTCATCAATGAGCAGTTCTTC. This encodes CASTSGQVINEQFF. The full variable domain, completed using reference TRBV28 and TRBJ2-1, is DVKVTQSSRYLVKRTGEKVFLECVQDMDHENMFWYRQDPGLGLRLIYFSYDVKMKEKGDIPEGYSVSREKKERFSLILESASTNQTSMYLCASTSGQVINEQFFGPGTRLTVL.

With respect to this clone: One end of the junction fails to match germline, which may point to a read error. The V call is TRBV2, the J call TRBJ2-3; perhaps TRBD1 as D (5 bases). Germline V gives CDR1 SNHLY, CDR2 FYNNEI. The CDR3 totals 15 residues. CDR3 sequence reads: CASSDMGRSIDTQYF. As DNA, the CDR3 is TGTGCCAGCAGTGACATGGGGCGGAGCATAGATACGCAGTATTTT.

The J gene is TRBJ1-1, the V gene TRBV7-9; no definite D call. Trimming removed 5 bases at V and 1 base at J, with 14 bases between. Germline V gene sequence: CDR1 SEHNR, CDR2 FQNEAQ (reference sequence). The CDR3 has 15 amino acids. The CDR3 DNA sequence: TGTGCCAGCAGCCCCGCGGGTGGGGAGAACACTGAAGCTTTCTTT. Translating it yields CASSPAGGENTEAFF.

V is TRBV30 and J is TRBJ2-7; 7 bases map to TRBD2. CDR1 and CDR2 from the germline V gene are GTSNPN and SVGIG (reference sequence). After removal of 0 bases from V and 3 bases from J, the junction contained 8 bases not matched to a gene. CDR3 length: 15 amino acids. CDR3 residues: CAWSVSSGIVYEQYF. Written as DNA, the CDR3 is TGTGCCTGGAGTGTAAGCAGCGGGATCGTCTACGAGCAGTACTTC.

This sequence joins TRBV18 and TRBJ2-3; D is unresolved. Germline lookup yields CDR1 KGHSH and CDR2 LQKENI. The germline V and J ends were trimmed by 4 bases and 6 bases, with 5 bases remaining between them. CDR3 length: 11 amino acids. This chain's CDR3 is CASSQWDTQYF. The CDR3 nucleotides are TGTGCCAGCTCACAGTGGGATACGCAGTATTTT.

The V call is TRBV4-1, the J call TRBJ2-1; no clear D gene. Germline CDR1 MGHRA, CDR2 YSYEKL. With 3 bases removed from V and 5 bases from J, the gap between germline ends came to 11 bases. CDR3 length: 14 residues. CDR3 sequence: CASSQVVWDNEQFF. The CDR3 bases are TGCGCCAGCAGCCAGGTCGTCTGGGACAATGAGCAGTTCTTC.

The chain carries TRBV6-5 and TRBJ2-3; either TRBD1 or TRBD2 may fit D (5 bases each). With 6 bases removed from V and 0 bases from J, the gap between germline ends came to 13 bases. There are 15 residues in the CDR3. The germline gives CDR1 MNHEY, CDR2 SVGAGI. CDR3 coding DNA: TGTGCCAGCAGCCCCGGGACCCTAAGCACAGATACGCAGTATTTT. It encodes CASSPGTLSTDTQYF.

This clone was counted a single time. This chain joins TRBV5-8 and TRBJ2-5; D could derive from TRBD1 or TRBD2 (5 bases each). The CDR3 spans 14 residues. Germline V gene lookup returns CDR1 SGHTS and CDR2 YDEGEE. The ends were cut back, 0 bases at V and 9 bases at J, with 15 bases in the middle. CDR3 coding DNA: TGTGCCAGCAGCTTGGGGGACGTAGGTGGGTCCCAGTACTTC. Translating gives CASSLGDVGGSQYF.

The V call is TRBV28, the J call TRBJ1-5; D remains ambiguous. The CDR3 is 12 amino acids. In germline, CDR1 is MDHEN, CDR2 SYDVKM. V was cut by 3 bases and J by 6 bases, with 6 bases left in between. Written as DNA, the CDR3 is TGTGCCAGCAGTTTCGAAGTTCAGCCCCAGCATTTT. It yields the protein CASSFEVQPQHF.

The V gene is TRBV2, the J gene TRBJ2-7, with 7 bases lining up with TRBD2. The germline CDR1 and CDR2 sequences are SNHLY and FYNNEI. With V trimmed by 1 base and J by 4 bases, 4 bases remained unmatched. The CDR3 runs 14 residues. The CDR3 DNA follows: TGTGCCAGCAGTGAAGGACGGGGGGTTTACGAGCAGTACTTC. Protein sequence: CASSEGRGVYEQYF.

V and J are TRBV5-6 and TRBJ2-7; TRBD2 is a possible D gene (6 bases). V was clipped by 3 bases and J by 5 bases, with 15 bases between them. The germline V gene encodes CDR1 SGHDT and CDR2 YYEEEE. The CDR3 covers 14 residues. CDR3 loop: CASSWGVGADEQYF. For the CDR3, the DNA is TGTGCCAGCAGCTGGGGGGTGGGAGCGGACGAGCAGTACTTC.

CDR3 nucleotides: TGCGCCAGCAGTGATAAGGGTGAGCAGTTCTTC. Amino acids: CASSDKGEQFF. The V call is TRBV10-1, the J call TRBJ2-1; D gene ambiguous. V lost 3 bases, J lost 9 bases, and 6 bases lay in between. The CDR3 consists of 11 residues. Germline V gives CDR1 WNHNN, CDR2 SYGVQD (reference sequence).

V is TRBV4-1 and J is TRBJ2-7; 10 nucleotides align to TRBD2. The CDR3 extends over 15 amino acids. The germline gives CDR1 MGHRA, CDR2 YSYEKL. V shed 4 bases and J 3 bases; nucleotides not matched to a gene: 6. CDR3: CASSRASGSRYEQYF. CDR3 DNA: TGCGCCAGCAGCCGGGCTAGCGGGAGCCGCTACGAGCAGTACTTC.

The chain couples TRBV27 to TRBJ2-7; D is ambiguous. The CDR3 spans 12 residues. In germline, CDR1 is MNHEY, CDR2 SMNVEV (reference sequence). The V gene lost 7 bases and the J gene lost 3 bases, with 10 bases spanning the gap. CDR3 in amino acids: CASKGGYYEQYF. CDR3 nucleotides: TGTGCCAGCAAGGGCGGATACTACGAGCAGTACTTC.

The chain combines TRBV4-1 with TRBJ2-2, with a tentative D call TRBD2 (6 bases). Looked up from germline, CDR1 is MGHRA and CDR2 is YSYEKL. The CDR3 runs 17 residues. With 5 bases removed from V and 3 bases from J, the gap between germline ends came to 19 bases. The CDR3 DNA follows: TGCGCCAGCAGCTCAGCGGGCTCCGCCGGGGACACCGGGGAGCTGTTTTTT. It is translated as CASSSAGSAGDTGELFF.

The chain has TRBV28 and TRBJ2-7; 7 positions agree with TRBD1. CDR3 length equals 16 residues. Germline loops: CDR1 MDHEN, CDR2 SYDVKM. The junction had 8 bases not matched to a gene; V was cut back by 2 bases and J by 1 base. The CDR3 sequence is CASSLALRDRSYEQYF. CDR3 sequence (DNA): TGTGCCAGCAGTTTAGCCCTACGGGACAGATCCTACGAGCAGTACTTC.

The chain employs TRBV5-1 and TRBJ1-1; D might be TRBD1 (6 bases). The CDR3 has 13 amino acids. Germline CDR1 SGHRS, CDR2 YFSETQ. V gave up 4 bases and J gave up 4 bases, with 11 bases separating them. This CDR3 reads CASSPGGRTEAFF. CDR3 coding DNA: TGCGCCAGCAGCCCCGGGGGGCGCACTGAAGCTTTCTTT. Complete variable domain (other parts from reference TRBV5-1 and TRBJ1-1): KAGVTQTPRYLIKTRGQQVTLSCSPISGHRSVSWYQQTPGQGLQFLFEYFSETQRNKGNFPGRFSGRQFSNSRSEMNVSTLELGDSALYLCASSPGGRTEAFFGQGTRLTVV.

V usage is TRBV5-1 and J usage is TRBJ1-4, with D tentatively TRBD1 (6 bases). The V gene's germline CDR1 is SGHRS and CDR2 YFSETQ. CDR3 length: 16 amino acids. Trimming left V 2 bases short and J 5 bases short, with 16 bases between. DNA of the CDR3: TGCGCCAGCAGCTTCTCGGGTTCGCAGGGGAATGAAAAACTGTTTTTT. Residues: CASSFSGSQGNEKLFF.

V gene TRBV21-1 combines with J gene TRBJ2-1. TRBV21-1 constitutes a pseudogene. This CDR3 region has 17 residues. In nucleotides, the CDR3 is TGTGCCAGCAGGGTTCGAGTGCTACACCATTCCGACAATGAGCAGTTCTTC. The encoded protein is CASRVRVLHHSDNEQFF.

The gene calls are TRBV6-5 and TRBJ2-7; 8 bases agree with TRBD1. The V gene end was trimmed by 0 bases and the J gene end by 2 bases; junction bases not matched to a gene: 6. The CDR3 sequence is 16 residues long. Germline V gene data show CDR1 as MNHEY and CDR2 as SVGAGI. CDR3 nucleotides: TGTGCCAGCAGTTACTCGACAGGGGCCCCTGCCTACGAGCAGTACTTC. Translation gives CASSYSTGAPAYEQYF.